The entry below gives a single T cell receptor (beta chain) sequence along with its context. Random hexamers were used to reverse transcribe roughly 0.45 to 1 ug of RNA. One entry per CDR3 protein, called by TCRdb with MiXCR from the immunoSEQ multiplex PCR reads. The sample has 100,000 to 150,000 distinct CDR3 sequences, over 80% seen once; the top ten hold roughly 0.5%. The data derive from a study of CD8 T cells in Susac syndrome. Germline lookup yields CDR1 LGHDT and CDR2 YNNKEL (reference sequence). The CDR3 spans 13 residues. The V end was cut by 10 bases, the J end by 0 bases, with 12 bases between. From blood CD8+ and CD4+ T cells, the TCR beta chain was sequenced.

The receptor's source is a human donor with multiple sclerosis. This chain joins TRBV3-1 and TRBJ2-5, with D maybe TRBD2 (5 bases). Sample: CD8+ T cells from PBMCs. The CDR3 loop is CAISAGNQETQYF. Written as DNA, the CDR3 is TGTGCCATCTCGGCGGGCAACCAAGAGACCCAGTACTTC.